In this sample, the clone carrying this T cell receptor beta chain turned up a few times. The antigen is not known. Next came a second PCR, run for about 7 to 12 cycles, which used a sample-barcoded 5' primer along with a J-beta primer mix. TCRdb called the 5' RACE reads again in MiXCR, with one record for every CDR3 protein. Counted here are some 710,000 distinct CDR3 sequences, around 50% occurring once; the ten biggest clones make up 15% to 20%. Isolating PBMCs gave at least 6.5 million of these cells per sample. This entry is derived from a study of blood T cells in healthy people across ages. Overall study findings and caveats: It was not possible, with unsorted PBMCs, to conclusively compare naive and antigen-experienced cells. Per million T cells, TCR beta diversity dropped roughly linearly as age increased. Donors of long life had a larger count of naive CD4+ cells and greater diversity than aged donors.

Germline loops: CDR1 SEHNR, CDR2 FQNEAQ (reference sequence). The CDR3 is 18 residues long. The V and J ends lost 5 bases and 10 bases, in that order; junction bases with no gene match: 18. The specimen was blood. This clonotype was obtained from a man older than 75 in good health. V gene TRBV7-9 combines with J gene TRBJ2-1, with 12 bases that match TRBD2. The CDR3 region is CASSPLAGGPREVAEQFF. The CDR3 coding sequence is TGTGCCAGCAGCCCGCTAGCGGGAGGGCCGCGAGAGGTAGCCGAGCAGTTCTTC. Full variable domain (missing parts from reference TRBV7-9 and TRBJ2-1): DTGVSQNPRHKITKRGQNVTFRCDPISEHNRLYWYRQTLGQGPEFLTYFQNEAQLEKSRLLSDRFSAERPKGSFSTLEIQRTEQGDSAMYLCASSPLAGGPREVAEQFFGPGTRLTVL.